The rows below give T cell receptor beta chains drawn from one sample of a study of CD8 T cells in ankylosing spondylitis. TCRdb re-analysed the 5' RACE reads in MiXCR, keeping a single row per CDR3 protein. The sample includes approximately 150,000 distinct CDR3 sequences, around a third seen only once; the top ten take around 6%. What was sequenced was synovial fluid, either unsorted or a sorted T cell fraction (not recorded which). These receptors were collected from a male donor with ankylosing spondylitis. The CDR3 runs from the conserved cysteine through the conserved F or W. Clone size is stated in some rows and not others, as once, few, many or a class when expanded.

TRBV7-2,TRBJ2-2,-,CASSLIGFTGELFF
TRBV6-5,TRBJ2-7,many,CASSYSGSRSYEQYF
TRBV20-1,TRBJ1-6,-,CSARLGRNNSPLHF
TRBV12-3/TRBV12-4,TRBJ1-6,few,CASRLTGDSPLHF
TRBV2,TRBJ1-1,-,CASTATENTEAFF
TRBV20-1,TRBJ2-7,few,CSATGPPYEQYF
TRBV6-1,TRBJ1-2,-,CASSGAGRYNYGYTF
TRBV12-5,TRBJ2-1,-,CASGLKWRRGARDEQFF
TRBV20-1,TRBJ2-7,-,CSATSGSLYEQYF
TRBV24-1,TRBJ2-1,-,CATSDRTSGTVSEQFF
TRBV30,TRBJ1-1,-,CAWSSTGEAFF
TRBV7-9,TRBJ1-1,-,CASSSRFGFEMNTEAFF
TRBV12-3/TRBV12-4,TRBJ2-7,few,CASSSGGSNHEQYF
TRBV12-3/TRBV12-4,TRBJ2-7,few,CASSNPGGQTYEQYF
TRBV20-1,TRBJ1-2,few,CSARDMGQNLNYGYTF
TRBV2,TRBJ2-2,many,CASSATSGSFTGELFF
TRBV10-3,TRBJ1-5,-,CAITAGTEPQHF
TRBV6-1,TRBJ1-5,-,CASKWEIYSNQPQHF
TRBV20-1,TRBJ1-1,-,CSARDRPSMNTEAFF
TRBV4-1,TRBJ2-1,-,CASSQVEGASSYNEQFF
TRBV19,TRBJ1-6,few,CASSTAGYGNSPLHF
TRBV28,TRBJ2-4,few,CASSFPQGAKNIQYF
TRBV9,TRBJ2-2,-,CASSPSRANTGELFF
TRBV5-1,TRBJ1-5,many,CASSLEGGSNQPQHF
TRBV28,TRBJ2-7,-,CAILGTASYEQYF
TRBV29-1,TRBJ1-1,many,CSSGKTGGENTEAFF
TRBV28,TRBJ2-3,-,CASKMNTDTQYF